The next 5 T cell receptor beta chains were all read from a single sample in a study of blood T cell repertoires in COVID-19. The method was immunoSEQ multiplex PCR; TCRdb's version includes in-frame clones alone and lacks a portion of them. This sample has roughly 260,000 clones, with around nine tenths found just once. Sequencing was done on a sample of PBMCs or T cells enriched from blood (not recorded which). The origin of the receptors is a woman younger than 30 who had recovered from COVID-19.

The chain links TRBV5-6 to TRBJ2-2; weak D call: TRBD2 (5 bases). The germline V gene encodes CDR1 SGHDT and CDR2 YYEEEE. This CDR3 region has 17 residues. V was pared by 4 bases and J by 4 bases, with 20 bases between. The DNA for the CDR3 is TGTGCCAGCAGCCCCCCCCGGGGTTCTGAGGGCACCGGGGAGCTGTTTTTT. This translates into CASSPPRGSEGTGELFF.

This clone was recorded only once. This chain links TRBV4-1 with TRBJ1-4; 9 bases fit TRBD1. With 3 bases clipped from V and 0 bases from J, the junction kept 8 bases outside the gene matches. This CDR3 is built from 18 residues. Germline CDR1 and CDR2: MGHRA and YSYEKL. The CDR3: CASSQGDRVVATNEKLFF. The CDR3, as DNA: TGCGCCAGCAGCCAGGGGGACAGGGTAGTTGCAACTAATGAAAAACTGTTTTTT.

The rearrangement links TRBV19 to TRBJ1-1; a possible D gene is TRBD1 (5 bases). This CDR3 contains 17 residues. Germline V gene lookup returns CDR1 LNHDA and CDR2 SQIVND (reference sequence). Trimming left V 3 bases short and J 4 bases short, with 21 bases between. CDR3 in DNA: TGTGCCAGTAGTATCCAATCCCTGGGTGATAGGGGCACTGAAGCTTTCTTT. It encodes CASSIQSLGDRGTEAFF.

The rearrangement uses TRBV9 and TRBJ2-1; 7 nucleotides line up with TRBD2. From germline, CDR1 is SGDLS and CDR2 YYNGEE. Unmatched junction bases numbered 7, after V lost 0 bases and J lost 4 bases. The CDR3 runs 16 residues. The CDR3 protein is CASSVGVSGFYNEQFF. The CDR3 nucleotides read TGTGCCAGCAGCGTAGGGGTTAGCGGGTTTTACAATGAGCAGTTCTTC.

The rearrangement uses TRBV28 and TRBJ2-1; the match to TRBD1 covers 11 bases. Trimming at V came to 6 bases and at J to 5 bases, leaving 6 bases not matched to a gene. This CDR3 region has 15 residues. Germline values: CDR1 MDHEN, CDR2 SYDVKM. The CDR3 coding sequence is TGTGCCAGCAGCTTGGGGGACAGGGGGAACAATGAGCAGTTCTTC. It yields the protein CASSLGDRGNNEQFF.